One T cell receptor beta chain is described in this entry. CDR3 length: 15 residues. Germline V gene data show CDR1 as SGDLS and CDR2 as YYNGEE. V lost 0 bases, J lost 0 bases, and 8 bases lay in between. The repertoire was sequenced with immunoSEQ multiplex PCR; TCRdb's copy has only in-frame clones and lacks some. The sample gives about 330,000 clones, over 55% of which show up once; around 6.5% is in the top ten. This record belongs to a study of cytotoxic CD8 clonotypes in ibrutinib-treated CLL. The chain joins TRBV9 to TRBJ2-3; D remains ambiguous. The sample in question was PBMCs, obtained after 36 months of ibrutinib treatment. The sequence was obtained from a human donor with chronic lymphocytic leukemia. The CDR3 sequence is CASSVDYSSTDTQYF. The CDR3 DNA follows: TGTGCCAGCAGCGTAGACTATTCTAGCACAGATACGCAGTATTTT.